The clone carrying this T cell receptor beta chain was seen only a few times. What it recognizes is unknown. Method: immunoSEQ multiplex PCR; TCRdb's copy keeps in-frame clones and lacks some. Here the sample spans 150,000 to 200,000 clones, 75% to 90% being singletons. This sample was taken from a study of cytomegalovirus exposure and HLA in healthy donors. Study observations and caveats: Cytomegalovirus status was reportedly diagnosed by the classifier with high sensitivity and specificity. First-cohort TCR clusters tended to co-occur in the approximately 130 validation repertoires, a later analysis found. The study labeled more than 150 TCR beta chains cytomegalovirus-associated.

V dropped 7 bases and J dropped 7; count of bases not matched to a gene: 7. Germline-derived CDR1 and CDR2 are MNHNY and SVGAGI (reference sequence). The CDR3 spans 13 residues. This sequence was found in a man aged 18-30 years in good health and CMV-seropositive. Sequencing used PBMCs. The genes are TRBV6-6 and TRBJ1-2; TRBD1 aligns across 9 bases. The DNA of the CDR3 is TGTGCCAGCACCGAGGGACAGGGTGGTGGCTACACCTTC. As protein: CASTEGQGGGYTF.